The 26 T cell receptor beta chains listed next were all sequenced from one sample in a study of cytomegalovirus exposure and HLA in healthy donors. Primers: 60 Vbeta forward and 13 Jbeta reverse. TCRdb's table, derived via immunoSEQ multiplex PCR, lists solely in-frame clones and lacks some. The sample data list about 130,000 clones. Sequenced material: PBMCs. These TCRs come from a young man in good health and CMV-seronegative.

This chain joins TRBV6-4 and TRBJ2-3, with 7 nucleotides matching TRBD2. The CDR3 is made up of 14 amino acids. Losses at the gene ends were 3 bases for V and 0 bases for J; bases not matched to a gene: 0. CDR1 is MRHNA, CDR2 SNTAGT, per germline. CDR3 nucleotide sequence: TGTGCCAGCAGTGAGCGGGAGAGCACAGATACGCAGTATTTT. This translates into CASSERESTDTQYF.

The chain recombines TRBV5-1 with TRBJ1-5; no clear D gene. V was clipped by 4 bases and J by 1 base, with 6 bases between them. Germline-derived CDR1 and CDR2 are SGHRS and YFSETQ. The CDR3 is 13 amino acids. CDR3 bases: TGCGCCAGCAGCCTACGGAGCAATCAGCCCCAGCATTTT. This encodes CASSLRSNQPQHF.

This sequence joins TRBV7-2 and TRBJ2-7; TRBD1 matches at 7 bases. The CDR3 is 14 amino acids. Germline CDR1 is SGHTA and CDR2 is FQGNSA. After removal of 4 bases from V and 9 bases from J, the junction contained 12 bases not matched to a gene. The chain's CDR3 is CASSYDRVRSGQYF. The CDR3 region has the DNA TGTGCCAGCAGCTATGACAGGGTCCGGAGCGGGCAGTACTTC.

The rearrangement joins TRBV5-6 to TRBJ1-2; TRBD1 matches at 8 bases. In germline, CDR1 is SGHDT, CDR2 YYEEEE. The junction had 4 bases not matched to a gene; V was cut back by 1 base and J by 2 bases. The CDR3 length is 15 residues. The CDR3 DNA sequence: TGTGCCAGCAGCTTGTGGGACAGGAGAAACTATGGCTACACCTTC. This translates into CASSLWDRRNYGYTF.

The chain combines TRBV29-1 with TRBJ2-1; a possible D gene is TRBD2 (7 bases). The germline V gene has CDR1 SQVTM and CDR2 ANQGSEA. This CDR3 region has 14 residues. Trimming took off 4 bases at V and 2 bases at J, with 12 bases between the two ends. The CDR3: CSVGGGLPYNEQFF. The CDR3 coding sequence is TGCAGCGTTGGGGGGGGGCTCCCCTACAATGAGCAGTTCTTC.

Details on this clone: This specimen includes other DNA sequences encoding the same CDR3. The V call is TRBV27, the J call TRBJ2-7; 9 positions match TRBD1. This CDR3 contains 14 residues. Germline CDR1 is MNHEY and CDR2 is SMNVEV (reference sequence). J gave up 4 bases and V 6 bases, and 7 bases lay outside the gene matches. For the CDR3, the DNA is TGTGCCAGCAGCCTACAGGGGGCGAATTACGAGCAGTACTTC. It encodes CASSLQGANYEQYF.

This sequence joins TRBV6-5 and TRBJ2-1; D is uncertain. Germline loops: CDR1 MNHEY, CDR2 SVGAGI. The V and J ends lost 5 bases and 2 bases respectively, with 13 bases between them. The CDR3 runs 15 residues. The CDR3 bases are TGTGCCAGCAGTCCTACGTTGGGCACCTACAATGAGCAGTTCTTC. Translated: CASSPTLGTYNEQFF.

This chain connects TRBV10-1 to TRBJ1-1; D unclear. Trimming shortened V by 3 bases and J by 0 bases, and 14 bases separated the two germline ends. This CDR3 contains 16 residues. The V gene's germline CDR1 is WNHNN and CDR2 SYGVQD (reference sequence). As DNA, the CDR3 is TGCGCCAGCAGTGACGCAGTTCGGGGTTTGAACACTGAAGCTTTCTTT. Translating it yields CASSDAVRGLNTEAFF.

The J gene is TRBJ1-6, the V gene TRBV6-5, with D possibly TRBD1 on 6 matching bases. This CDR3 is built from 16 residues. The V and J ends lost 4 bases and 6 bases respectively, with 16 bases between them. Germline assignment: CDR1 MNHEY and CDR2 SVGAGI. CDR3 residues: CASSSDGGHTNSPLHF. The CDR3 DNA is TGTGCCAGCAGTTCAGATGGGGGACACACTAATTCACCCCTCCACTTT.

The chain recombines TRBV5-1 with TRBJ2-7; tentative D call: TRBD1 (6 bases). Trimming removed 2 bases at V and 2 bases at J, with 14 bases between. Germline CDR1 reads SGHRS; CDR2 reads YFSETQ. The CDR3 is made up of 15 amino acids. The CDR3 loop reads CASSFTGFLPYEQYF. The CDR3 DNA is TGCGCCAGCAGCTTCACAGGGTTTCTCCCCTACGAGCAGTACTTC.

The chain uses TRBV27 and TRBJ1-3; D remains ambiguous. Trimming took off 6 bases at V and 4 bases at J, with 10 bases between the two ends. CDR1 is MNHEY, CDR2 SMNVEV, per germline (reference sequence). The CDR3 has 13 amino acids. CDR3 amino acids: CASSPGRGNTIYF. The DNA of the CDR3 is TGTGCCAGCAGCCCTGGGAGGGGAAACACCATATATTTT.

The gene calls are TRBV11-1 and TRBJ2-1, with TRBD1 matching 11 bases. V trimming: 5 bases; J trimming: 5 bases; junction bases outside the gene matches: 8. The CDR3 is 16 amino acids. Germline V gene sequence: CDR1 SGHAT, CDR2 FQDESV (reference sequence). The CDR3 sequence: CASSRRTGGGHNEQFF. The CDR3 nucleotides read TGTGCCAGCAGCCGACGGACAGGGGGCGGTCACAATGAGCAGTTCTTC.

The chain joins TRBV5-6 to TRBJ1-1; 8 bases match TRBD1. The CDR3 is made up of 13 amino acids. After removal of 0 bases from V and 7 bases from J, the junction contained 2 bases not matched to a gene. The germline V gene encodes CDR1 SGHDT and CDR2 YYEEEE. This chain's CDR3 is CASSLGQGLEAFF. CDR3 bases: TGTGCCAGCAGCTTGGGACAGGGGCTTGAAGCTTTCTTT. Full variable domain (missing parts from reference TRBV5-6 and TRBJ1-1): DAGVTQSPTHLIKTRGQQVTLRCSPKSGHDTVSWYQQALGQGPQFIFQYYEEEERQRGNFPDRFSGHQFPNYSSELNVNALLLGDSALYLCASSLGQGLEAFFGQGTRLTVV.

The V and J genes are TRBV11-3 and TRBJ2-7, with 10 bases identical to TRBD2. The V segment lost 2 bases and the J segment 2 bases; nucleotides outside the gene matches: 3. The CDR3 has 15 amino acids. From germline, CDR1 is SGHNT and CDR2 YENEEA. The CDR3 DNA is TGTGCCAGCAGCTTAAGCGGGAGGGCCGCCTACGAGCAGTACTTC. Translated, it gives CASSLSGRAAYEQYF. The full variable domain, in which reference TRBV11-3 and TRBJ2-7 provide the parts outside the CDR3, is EAGVVQSPRYKIIEKKQPVAFWCNPISGHNTLYWYLQNLGQGPELLIRYENEEAVDDSQLPKDRFSAERLKGVDSTLKIQPAELGDSAVYLCASSLSGRAAYEQYFGPGTRLTVT.

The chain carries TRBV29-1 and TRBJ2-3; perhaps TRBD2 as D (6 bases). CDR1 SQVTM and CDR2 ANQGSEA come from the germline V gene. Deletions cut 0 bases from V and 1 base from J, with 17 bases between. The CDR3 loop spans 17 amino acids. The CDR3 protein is CSVEDQWLAIGTDTQYF. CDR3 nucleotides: TGCAGCGTTGAAGATCAGTGGCTAGCGATCGGCACAGATACGCAGTATTTT.

The CDR3 DNA sequence: TGTGCCAGAAGCCCTAAAGCGGGACTAGCGGGGGGTAATCATATCAAAAACATTCAGTACTTC. Translating gives CARSPKAGLAGGNHIKNIQYF. This chain links TRBV5-3 with TRBJ2-4, with 15 bases fitting TRBD2. TRBV5-3 is designated an ORF whose function remains uncertain. The CDR3 spans 21 residues. V was clipped by 4 bases and J by 3 bases; unmatched bases: 17.

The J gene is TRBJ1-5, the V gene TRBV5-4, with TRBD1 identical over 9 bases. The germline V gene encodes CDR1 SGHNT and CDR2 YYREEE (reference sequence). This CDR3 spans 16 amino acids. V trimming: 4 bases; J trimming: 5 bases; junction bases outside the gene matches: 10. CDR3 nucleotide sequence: TGTGCCAGCAGCCGGCAAGAACAGGGGGCAGATCAGCCCCAGCATTTT. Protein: CASSRQEQGADQPQHF.

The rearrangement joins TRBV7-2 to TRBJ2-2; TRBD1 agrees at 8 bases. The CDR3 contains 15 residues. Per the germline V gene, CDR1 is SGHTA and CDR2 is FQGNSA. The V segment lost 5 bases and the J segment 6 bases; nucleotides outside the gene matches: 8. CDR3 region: CASSPRTGFAGELFF. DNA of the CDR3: TGTGCCAGCAGCCCTCGGACAGGGTTCGCCGGGGAGCTGTTTTTT.

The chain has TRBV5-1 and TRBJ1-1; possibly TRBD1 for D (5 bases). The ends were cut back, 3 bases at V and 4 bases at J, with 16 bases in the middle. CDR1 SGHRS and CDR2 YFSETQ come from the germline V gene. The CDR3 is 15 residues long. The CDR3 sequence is CASSSESGPPTEAFF. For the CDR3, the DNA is TGCGCCAGCAGCTCCGAATCAGGGCCACCCACTGAAGCTTTCTTT.

In DNA form, the CDR3 reads TGCGCCAGCAGCCTGACAGTTTCTTCCTACAATGAGCAGTTCTTC. This sequence encodes CASSLTVSSYNEQFF. The chain joins TRBV5-1 to TRBJ2-1; D is perhaps TRBD1 (5 bases). Germline CDR1 SGHRS, CDR2 YFSETQ. The CDR3 covers 15 residues. Between the trimmed V and J ends, which lost 4 bases and 1 base, there was a span of 12 bases. The full variable domain, in which reference TRBV5-1 and TRBJ2-1 provide the parts outside the CDR3, is KAGVTQTPRYLIKTRGQQVTLSCSPISGHRSVSWYQQTPGQGLQFLFEYFSETQRNKGNFPGRFSGRQFSNSRSEMNVSTLELGDSALYLCASSLTVSSYNEQFFGPGTRLTVL.

The CDR3 sequence: CASSSNRDTSGASPLHF. The CDR3 DNA reads as TGTGCCAGCAGCTCAAACAGAGACACATCAGGGGCCTCACCCCTCCACTTT. This sequence joins TRBV5-4 and TRBJ1-6, with TRBD1 as a possible D gene (6 bases). Germline V CDR1 and CDR2: SGHNT, YYREEE (reference sequence). The CDR3 has 17 residues. Trimming shortened V by 3 bases and J by 10 bases, and 23 bases separated the two germline ends.

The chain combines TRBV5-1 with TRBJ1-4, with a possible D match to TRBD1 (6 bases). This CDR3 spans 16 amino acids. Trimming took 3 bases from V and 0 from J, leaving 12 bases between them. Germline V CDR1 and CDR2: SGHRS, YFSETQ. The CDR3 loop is CASSSQGLATNEKLFF. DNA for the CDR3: TGCGCCAGCAGCTCACAGGGATTAGCAACTAATGAAAAACTGTTTTTT.

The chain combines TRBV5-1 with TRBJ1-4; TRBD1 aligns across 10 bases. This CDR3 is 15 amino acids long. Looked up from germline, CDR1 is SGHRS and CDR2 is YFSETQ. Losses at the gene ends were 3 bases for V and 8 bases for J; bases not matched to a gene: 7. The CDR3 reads CASSWGQGREEKLFF. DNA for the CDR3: TGCGCCAGCAGCTGGGGACAGGGGAGGGAGGAAAAACTGTTTTTT.

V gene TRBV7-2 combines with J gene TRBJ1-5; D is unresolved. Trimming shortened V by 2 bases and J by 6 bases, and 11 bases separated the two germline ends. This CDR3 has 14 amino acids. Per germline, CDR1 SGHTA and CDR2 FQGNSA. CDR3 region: CASSLNEGIQPQHF. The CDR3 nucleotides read TGTGCCAGCAGCTTAAATGAGGGAATTCAGCCCCAGCATTTT.

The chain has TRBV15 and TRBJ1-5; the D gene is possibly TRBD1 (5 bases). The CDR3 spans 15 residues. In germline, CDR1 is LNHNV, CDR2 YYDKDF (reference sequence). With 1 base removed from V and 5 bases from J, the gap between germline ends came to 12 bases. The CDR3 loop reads CATSRGPGPDQPQHF. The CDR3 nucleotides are TGTGCCACCAGCAGAGGACCAGGGCCCGATCAGCCCCAGCATTTT.

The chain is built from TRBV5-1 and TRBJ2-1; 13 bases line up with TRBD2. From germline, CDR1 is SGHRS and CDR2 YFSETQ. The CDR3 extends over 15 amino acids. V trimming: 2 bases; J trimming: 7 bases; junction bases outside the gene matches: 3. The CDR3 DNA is TGCGCCAGCAGCTTCGGACTAGCGGGAGAAAATGAGCAGTTCTTC. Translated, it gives CASSFGLAGENEQFF.